This T cell receptor beta chain was recorded in a study of early T cells in non-severe SARS-CoV-2 infection. Study-wide background: Sequenced bulk RNA came from whole blood that was unsorted, and chains were unpaired.

The CDR3 is made up of 16 amino acids. J lost 6 bases, V lost 2 bases, and 6 bases had no gene match. Germline V CDR1 and CDR2: SGHVS, FNYEAQ. Individual cDNA molecules received unique molecular identifiers during library preparation. TCRdb itself ran the 5' RACE reads through MiXCR, one entry per CDR3 protein. Here the sample spans about 27,000 distinct CDR3 sequences, around 5.4% being singletons. This clonotype was seen many times. The sequencing sample was made of whole blood. The clonotype comes from an adult who was a healthcare worker with PCR-confirmed SARS-CoV-2 infection or an uninfected control (not recorded which). V is TRBV7-6 and J is TRBJ2-1; 11 bases agree with TRBD1. The CDR3 DNA follows: TGTGCCAGCAGCTTACGGGGCGGGACAGGGGGCAATGAGCAGTTCTTC. Encoded protein: CASSLRGGTGGNEQFF.